What follows is one TCR beta chain and its context. Germline CDR1 MRHNA, CDR2 SNTAGT. With 6 bases clipped from V and 3 bases from J, the junction kept 6 bases outside the gene matches. The CDR3 runs 14 residues. This sample stems from a study of cytomegalovirus exposure and HLA in healthy donors. TCRdb keeps only in-frame clones here, not all; method: immunoSEQ multiplex PCR. This sample yields about 130,000 clones, of which 80% to 90% are seen a single time; 9% belongs to the top ten. The sample taken for sequencing was PBMCs. The J gene is TRBJ2-7, the V gene TRBV6-4; 9 nucleotides line up with TRBD1. This TCR was recovered from a woman between 18 and 29 years old in good health and CMV-seropositive. CDR3 loop: CASSKRTGDYEQYF. The CDR3 nucleotides read TGTGCCAGCAGCAAACGGACAGGGGACTACGAGCAGTACTTC.